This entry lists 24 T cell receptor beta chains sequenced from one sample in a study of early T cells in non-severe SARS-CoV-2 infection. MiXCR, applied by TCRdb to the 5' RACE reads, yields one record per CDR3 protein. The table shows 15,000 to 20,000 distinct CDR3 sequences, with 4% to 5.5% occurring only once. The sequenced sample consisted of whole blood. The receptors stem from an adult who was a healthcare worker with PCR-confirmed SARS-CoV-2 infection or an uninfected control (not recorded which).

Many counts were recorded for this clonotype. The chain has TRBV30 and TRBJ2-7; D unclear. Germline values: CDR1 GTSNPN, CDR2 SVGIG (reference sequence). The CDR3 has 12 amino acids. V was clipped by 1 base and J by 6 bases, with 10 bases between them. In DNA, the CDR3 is TGTGCCTGGAGTGATCGAAGGTCCGAGCAGTACTTC. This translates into CAWSDRRSEQYF.

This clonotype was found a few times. This chain's CDR3 is CASSSWTSGRNEQFF. Written as DNA, the CDR3 is TGTGCCAGCAGCTCCTGGACTAGCGGGAGGAATGAGCAGTTCTTC. This chain joins TRBV7-6 and TRBJ2-1; 14 bases fit TRBD2. Losses at the gene ends were 4 bases for V and 7 bases for J; bases not matched to a gene: 3. Germline V lookup: CDR1 SGHVS, CDR2 FNYEAQ. The CDR3 runs 15 residues.

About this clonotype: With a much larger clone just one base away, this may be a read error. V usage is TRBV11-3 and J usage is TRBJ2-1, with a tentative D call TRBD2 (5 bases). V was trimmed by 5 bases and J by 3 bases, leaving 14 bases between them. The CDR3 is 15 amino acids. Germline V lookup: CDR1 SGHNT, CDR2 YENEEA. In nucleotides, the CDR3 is TGTGCCAGCAGCGGAGGAACCTCAAACTACAATGAGCAGTTCTTC. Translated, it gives CASSGGTSNYNEQFF.

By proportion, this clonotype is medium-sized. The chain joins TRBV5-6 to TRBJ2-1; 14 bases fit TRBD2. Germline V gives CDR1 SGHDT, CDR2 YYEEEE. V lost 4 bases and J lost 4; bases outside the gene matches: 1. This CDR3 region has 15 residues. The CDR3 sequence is CASSRLAGGYNEQFF. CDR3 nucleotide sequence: TGTGCCAGCAGCCGACTAGCGGGAGGGTACAATGAGCAGTTCTTC.

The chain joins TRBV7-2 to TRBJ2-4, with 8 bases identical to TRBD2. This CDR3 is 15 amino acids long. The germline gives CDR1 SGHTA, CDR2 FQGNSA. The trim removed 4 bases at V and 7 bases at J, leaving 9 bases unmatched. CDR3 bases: TGTGCCAGCAGCTCGGGCGGGGGGCGTTTGAACATTCAGTACTTC. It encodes CASSSGGGRLNIQYF.

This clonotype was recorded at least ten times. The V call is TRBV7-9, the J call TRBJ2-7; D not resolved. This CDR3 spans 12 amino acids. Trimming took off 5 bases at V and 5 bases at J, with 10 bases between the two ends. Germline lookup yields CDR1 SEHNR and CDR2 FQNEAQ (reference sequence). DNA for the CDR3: TGTGCCAGCAGCCCCCTATCAAACGAGCAGTACGTC. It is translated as CASSPLSNEQYV.

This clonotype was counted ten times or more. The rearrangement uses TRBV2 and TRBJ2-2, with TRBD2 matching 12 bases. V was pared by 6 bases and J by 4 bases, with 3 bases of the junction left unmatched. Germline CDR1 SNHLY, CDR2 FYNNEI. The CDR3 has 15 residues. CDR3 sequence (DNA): TGTGCCAGCAGAGGACTAGCGGGAACCACCGGGGAGCTGTTTTTT. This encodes CASRGLAGTTGELFF.

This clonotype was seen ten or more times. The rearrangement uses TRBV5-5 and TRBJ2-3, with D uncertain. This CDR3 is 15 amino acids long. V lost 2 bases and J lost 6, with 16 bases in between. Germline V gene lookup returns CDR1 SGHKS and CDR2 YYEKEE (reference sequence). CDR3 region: CASSLELSPADTQYF. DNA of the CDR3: TGTGCCAGCAGCTTAGAACTGTCGCCAGCCGATACGCAGTATTTT. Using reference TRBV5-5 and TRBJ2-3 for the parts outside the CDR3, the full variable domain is DAGVTQSPTHLIKTRGQQVTLRCSPISGHKSVSWYQQVLGQGPQFIFQYYEKEERGRGNFPDRFSARQFPNYSSELNVNALLLGDSALYLCASSLELSPADTQYFGPGTRLTVL.

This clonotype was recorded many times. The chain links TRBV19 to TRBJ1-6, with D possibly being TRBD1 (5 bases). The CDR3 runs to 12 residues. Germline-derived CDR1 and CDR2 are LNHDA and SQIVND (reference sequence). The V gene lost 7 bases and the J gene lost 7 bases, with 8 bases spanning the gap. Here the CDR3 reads CASNAGNSPLHF. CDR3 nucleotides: TGTGCCAGTAACGCAGGGAATTCACCCCTCCACTTT.

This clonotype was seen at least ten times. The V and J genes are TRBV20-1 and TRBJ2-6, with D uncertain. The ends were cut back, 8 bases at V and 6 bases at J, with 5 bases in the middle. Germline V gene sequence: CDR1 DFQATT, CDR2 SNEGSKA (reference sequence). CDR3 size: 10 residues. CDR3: CSPTANVLTF. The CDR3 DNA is TGCAGTCCGACGGCCAACGTCCTGACTTTC.

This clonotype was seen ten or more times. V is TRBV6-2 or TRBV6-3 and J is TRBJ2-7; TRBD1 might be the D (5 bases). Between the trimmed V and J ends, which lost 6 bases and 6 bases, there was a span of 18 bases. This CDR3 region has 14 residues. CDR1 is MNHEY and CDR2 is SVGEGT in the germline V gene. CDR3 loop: CASSAPGLGAEQYV. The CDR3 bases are TGTGCCAGCAGCGCTCCGGGTCTAGGGGCCGAGCAGTACGTC.

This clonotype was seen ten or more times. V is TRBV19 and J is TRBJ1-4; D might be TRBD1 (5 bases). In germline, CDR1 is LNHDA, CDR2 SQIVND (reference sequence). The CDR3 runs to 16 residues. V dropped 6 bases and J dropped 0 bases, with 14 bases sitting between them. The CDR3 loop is CASSTRQTSTNEKLFF. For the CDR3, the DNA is TGTGCCAGTAGCACCAGACAGACGTCAACTAATGAAAAACTGTTTTTT.

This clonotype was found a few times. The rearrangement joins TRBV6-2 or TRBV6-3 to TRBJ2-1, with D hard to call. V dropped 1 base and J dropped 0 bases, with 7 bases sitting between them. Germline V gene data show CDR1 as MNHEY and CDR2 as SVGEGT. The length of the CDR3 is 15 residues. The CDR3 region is CASSYLAPSYNEQFF. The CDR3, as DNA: TGTGCCAGCAGTTACTTAGCCCCCTCCTACAATGAGCAGTTCTTC.

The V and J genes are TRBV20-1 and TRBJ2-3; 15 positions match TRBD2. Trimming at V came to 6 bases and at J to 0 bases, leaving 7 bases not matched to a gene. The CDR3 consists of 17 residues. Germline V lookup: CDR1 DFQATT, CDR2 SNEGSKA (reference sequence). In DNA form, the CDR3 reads TGCAGTGCCGGACTAGCGGGAGGGCCGGTGAGCACAGATACGCAGTATTTT. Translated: CSAGLAGGPVSTDTQYF.

DNA of the CDR3: TGTGCCAGCAGTTTAAGGAGGGAAAAAAACATTCAGTACTTC. Its translation: CASSLRREKNIQYF. The gene calls are TRBV28 and TRBJ2-4, with D perhaps TRBD2 (6 bases). Germline CDR1 MDHEN, CDR2 SYDVKM. The CDR3 spans 14 residues. V gave up 2 bases and J gave up 4 bases, with 9 bases separating them.

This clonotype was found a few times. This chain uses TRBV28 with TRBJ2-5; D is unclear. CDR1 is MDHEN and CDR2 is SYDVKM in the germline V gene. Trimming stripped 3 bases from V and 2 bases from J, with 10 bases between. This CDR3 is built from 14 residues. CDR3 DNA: TGTGCCAGCAGTTTTCGACCAGGTCAAGAGACCCAGTACTTC. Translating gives CASSFRPGQETQYF.

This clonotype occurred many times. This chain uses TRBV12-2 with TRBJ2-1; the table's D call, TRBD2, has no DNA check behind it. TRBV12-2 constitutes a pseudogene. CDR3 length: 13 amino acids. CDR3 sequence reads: CASSVRADNEQFF. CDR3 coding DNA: TGTGCAAGTTCCGTACGAGCGGACAATGAGCAGTTCTTC.

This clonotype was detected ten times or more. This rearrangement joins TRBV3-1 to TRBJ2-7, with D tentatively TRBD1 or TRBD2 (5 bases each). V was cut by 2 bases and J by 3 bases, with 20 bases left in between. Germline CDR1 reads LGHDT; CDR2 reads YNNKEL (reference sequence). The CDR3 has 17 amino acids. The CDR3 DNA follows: TGTGCCAGCAGCCAATTTCCGGGGACCCGGGCTTACTACGAGCAGTACTTC. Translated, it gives CASSQFPGTRAYYEQYF.

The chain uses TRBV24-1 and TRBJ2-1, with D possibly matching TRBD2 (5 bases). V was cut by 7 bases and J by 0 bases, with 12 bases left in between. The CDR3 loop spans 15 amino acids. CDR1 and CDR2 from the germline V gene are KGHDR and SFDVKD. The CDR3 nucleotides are TGTGCCACCAGCTCGGACGGGGTCTCCTACAATGAGCAGTTCTTC. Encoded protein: CATSSDGVSYNEQFF.

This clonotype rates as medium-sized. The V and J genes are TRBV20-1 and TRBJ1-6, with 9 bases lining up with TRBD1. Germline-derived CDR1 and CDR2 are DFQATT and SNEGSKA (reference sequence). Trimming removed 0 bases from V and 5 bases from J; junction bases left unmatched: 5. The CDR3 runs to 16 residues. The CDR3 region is CSARDPRQGDNSPLHF. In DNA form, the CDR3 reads TGCAGTGCTAGAGACCCCAGACAGGGGGATAATTCACCCCTCCACTTT.

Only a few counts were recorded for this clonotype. The CDR3 DNA reads as TGCAGTGCCGAGAGAGGGGATGAGCAGTTCTTC. It is translated as CSAERGDEQFF. V gene TRBV20-1 combines with J gene TRBJ2-1; perhaps D is TRBD1 or TRBD2 (5 bases each). Between the trimmed V and J ends, which lost 6 bases and 8 bases, there was a span of 11 bases. CDR3 size: 11 residues. CDR1 is DFQATT, CDR2 SNEGSKA, per germline (reference sequence).

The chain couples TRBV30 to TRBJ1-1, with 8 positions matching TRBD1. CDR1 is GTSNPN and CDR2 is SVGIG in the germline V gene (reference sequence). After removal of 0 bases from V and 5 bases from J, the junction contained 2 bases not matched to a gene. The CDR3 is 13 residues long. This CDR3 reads CAWSVDRETEAFF. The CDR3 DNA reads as TGTGCCTGGAGTGTGGACAGGGAGACTGAAGCTTTCTTT.

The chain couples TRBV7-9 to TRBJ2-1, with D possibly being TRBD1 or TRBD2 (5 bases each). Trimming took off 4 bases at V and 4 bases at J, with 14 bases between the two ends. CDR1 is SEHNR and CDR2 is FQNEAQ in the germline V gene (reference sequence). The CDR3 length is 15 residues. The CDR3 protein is CASSSGRWGYNEQFF. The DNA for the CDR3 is TGTGCCAGCAGCTCGGGCCGATGGGGGTACAATGAGCAGTTCTTC. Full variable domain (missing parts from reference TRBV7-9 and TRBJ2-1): DTGVSQNPRHKITKRGQNVTFRCDPISEHNRLYWYRQTLGQGPEFLTYFQNEAQLEKSRLLSDRFSAERPKGSFSTLEIQRTEQGDSAMYLCASSSGRWGYNEQFFGPGTRLTVL.

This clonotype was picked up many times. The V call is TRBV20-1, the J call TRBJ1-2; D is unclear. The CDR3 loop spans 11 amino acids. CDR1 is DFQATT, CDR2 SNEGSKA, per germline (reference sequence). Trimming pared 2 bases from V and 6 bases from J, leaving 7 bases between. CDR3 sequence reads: CSARPLDGYTF. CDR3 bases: TGCAGTGCTAGACCCCTAGATGGCTACACCTTC.